These 14 T cell receptor beta chains were sequenced from one sample in a study of shared clonotypes between healthy human individuals. Clones were read by immunoSEQ multiplex PCR, and TCRdb kept only the in-frame ones, dropping some. The sample carries over 2 million clones, about nine tenths recorded once. Sample: naive CD4+ T cells from PBMCs. The subset is: CD45RA+ positively selected. These receptors came from a man aged 18 to 29 in good health. Some clones in this sample may be carry-over from other donors' samples.

This clone appeared once. The chain uses TRBV9 and TRBJ2-1; D is possibly TRBD1 or TRBD2 (5 bases each). CDR3 length equals 16 residues. Trimming pared 4 bases from V and 1 base from J, leaving 15 bases between. Per the germline V gene, CDR1 is SGDLS and CDR2 is YYNGEE. This CDR3 reads CASSLGWGPSYNEQFF. The CDR3 DNA sequence: TGTGCCAGCAGCCTGGGGTGGGGACCATCCTACAATGAGCAGTTCTTC.

The genes are TRBV20-1 and TRBJ1-1; tentative D call: TRBD1 (5 bases). The CDR3 is 11 residues long. The germline gives CDR1 DFQATT, CDR2 SNEGSKA (reference sequence). The CDR3 nucleotides read TGCCAGGGACGCCTGAACACTGAAGCTTTCTTT. It is translated as CQGRLNTEAFF.

J is TRBJ2-3 and V is TRBV5-1; 9 bases are shared with TRBD2. After removal of 3 bases from V and 5 bases from J, the junction contained 10 bases not matched to a gene. This CDR3 has 16 amino acids. CDR1 is SGHRS and CDR2 is YFSETQ in the germline V gene. CDR3 protein: CASSYLAGSQVDTQYF. DNA of the CDR3: TGCGCCAGCAGCTATCTAGCGGGATCGCAGGTAGATACGCAGTATTTT. Together with reference TRBV5-1 and TRBJ2-3, the CDR3 gives the full variable domain: KAGVTQTPRYLIKTRGQQVTLSCSPISGHRSVSWYQQTPGQGLQFLFEYFSETQRNKGNFPGRFSGRQFSNSRSEMNVSTLELGDSALYLCASSYLAGSQVDTQYFGPGTRLTVL.

The V gene is TRBV6-1, the J gene TRBJ2-2; TRBD1 might be the D (6 bases). V was clipped by 6 bases and J by 6 bases, with 11 bases between them. Per the germline V gene, CDR1 is MNHNS and CDR2 is SASEGT. The CDR3 spans 13 residues. The CDR3 region is CASSPTGPGELFF. DNA for the CDR3: TGTGCCAGCAGCCCCACAGGGCCCGGGGAGCTGTTTTTT.

This chain uses TRBV6-5 with TRBJ2-3, with a possible D match to TRBD2 (5 bases). The CDR3 length is 14 residues. V lost 0 bases and J 3 bases, leaving 7 bases between the germline ends. CDR1 and CDR2 (germline): MNHEY, SVGAGI. CDR3 DNA: TGTGCCAGCAGTTACTCGAGGGTGACAGATACGCAGTATTTT. The encoded protein is CASSYSRVTDTQYF.

The chain employs TRBV28 and TRBJ2-1; 12 bases map to TRBD2. This CDR3 spans 16 amino acids. V shed 5 bases, J shed 8 bases, and the junction held 10 bases outside the gene matches. CDR1 is MDHEN and CDR2 is SYDVKM in the germline V gene. CDR3 in amino acids: CASSPRTSGTSYEQFF. CDR3 sequence (DNA): TGTGCCAGCAGTCCTCGGACTAGCGGGACCTCCTATGAGCAGTTCTTC. Drawing the rest from reference TRBV28 and TRBJ2-1, the complete variable domain is DVKVTQSSRYLVKRTGEKVFLECVQDMDHENMFWYRQDPGLGLRLIYFSYDVKMKEKGDIPEGYSVSREKKERFSLILESASTNQTSMYLCASSPRTSGTSYEQFFGPGTRLTVL.

The CDR3 loop is CASSQDRSSGYTDTQYF. DNA of the CDR3: TGCGCCAGCAGCCAAGATCGGTCTAGCGGATATACAGATACGCAGTATTTT. V is TRBV4-3 and J is TRBJ2-3; 7 bases fit TRBD2. The germline CDR1 and CDR2 sequences are LGHNA and YSLEER. This CDR3 spans 17 amino acids. The V gene end was trimmed by 0 bases and the J gene end by 3 bases; junction bases not matched to a gene: 9.

The CDR3 protein is CASLRVETQYF. In DNA form, the CDR3 reads TGTGCCAGCCTCAGGGTTGAGACCCAGTACTTC. The rearrangement joins TRBV6-1 to TRBJ2-5, with D tentatively TRBD1 (5 bases). Trimming cost V 8 bases and J 5 bases, with 9 bases left between them. Per the germline V gene, CDR1 is MNHNS and CDR2 is SASEGT. This CDR3 is built from 11 residues.

The V gene is TRBV5-1, the J gene TRBJ2-1; the match to TRBD1 covers 11 bases. Trimming removed 4 bases from V and 9 bases from J; junction bases left unmatched: 12. Germline assignment: CDR1 SGHRS and CDR2 YFSETQ. CDR3 length: 16 residues. The CDR3 nucleotides are TGCGCCAGCAGCCAGGGACAGGGGGAAGGATTGGGTGAGCAGTTCTTC. Translation: CASSQGQGEGLGEQFF.

In the case of this clone: Other DNA sequences within the sample encode an identical CDR3. The chain recombines TRBV5-1 with TRBJ2-3; no firm D call. The CDR3 runs to 14 residues. Trimming removed 0 bases from V and 1 base from J, with 6 bases in between. The germline gives CDR1 SGHRS, CDR2 YFSETQ. CDR3 region: CASSLARGTDTQYF. CDR3 sequence (DNA): TGCGCCAGCAGCTTGGCTCGGGGCACAGATACGCAGTATTTT.

This clone was counted a single time. The chain is built from TRBV10-2 and TRBJ2-1; weak D call: TRBD1 (5 bases). In germline, CDR1 is WSHSY, CDR2 SAAADI. The germline V and J ends were trimmed by 7 bases and 4 bases, with 11 bases remaining between them. CDR3 length: 13 amino acids. The CDR3 coding sequence is TGCGCCAGCATGGCAGGGTTGTACAATGAGCAGTTCTTC. Amino acids: CASMAGLYNEQFF.

This clone has just a few counts. This chain links TRBV18 with TRBJ1-1; the D gene is possibly TRBD1 (5 bases). Germline V gene lookup returns CDR1 KGHSH and CDR2 LQKENI. Between the trimmed V and J ends, which lost 3 bases and 10 bases, there was a span of 18 bases. The CDR3 totals 14 residues. CDR3 sequence: CASSPNSGPLAAFF. The CDR3 region has the DNA TGTGCCAGCTCACCCAATTCGGGACCCCTGGCAGCTTTCTTT.

This chain joins TRBV5-8 and TRBJ1-5; D possibly corresponds to TRBD1 (6 bases). Germline V gives CDR1 SGHTS, CDR2 YDEGEE. The CDR3 covers 16 residues. Trimming left V 0 bases short and J 4 bases short, with 14 bases between. CDR3 DNA sequence: TGTGCCAGCAGCTTGGGGGGGCAGGGAAAGAATCAGCCCCAGCATTTT. Translated: CASSLGGQGKNQPQHF.

The chain combines TRBV18 with TRBJ2-5, with TRBD2 matching over 8 bases. With V trimmed by 5 bases and J by 4 bases, 9 bases remained unmatched. This CDR3 has 15 amino acids. Germline-derived CDR1 and CDR2 are KGHSH and LQKENI. In nucleotides, the CDR3 is TGTGCCAGCTCATCACGAGCGGGAGAATCAGAGACCCAGTACTTC. This gives the protein CASSSRAGESETQYF.